This T cell receptor (beta chain) was identified in a study of technical replicates of blood from a handful of donors. Only in-frame clones appear in the TCRdb table, and some are missing; sequencing was by immunoSEQ multiplex PCR. Here the sample spans 65,000 to 80,000 clones, 98% being singletons. Germline CDR1 SEHNR, CDR2 FQNEAQ (reference sequence). V was shortened by 5 bases and J by 4 bases, with 6 bases between the two germline ends. This CDR3 has 12 residues. V and J are TRBV7-9 and TRBJ2-1, with D possibly TRBD2 on 6 matching bases. Specimen: T cells isolated from PBMCs. This clonotype was sampled from a human donor in good health. The CDR3 region is CASSAGYNEQFF. The CDR3, as DNA: TGTGCCAGCAGCGCGGGGTACAATGAGCAGTTCTTC.